The T cell receptor (beta chain) described here comes from a study of blood T cell repertoires in COVID-19. Study-wide context: The United States, Italy and Spain provided the acute and convalescent COVID-19 samples. Sample material is recorded as cDNA or gDNA derived from T cells, B-cell-depleted T cells, or PBMCs.

Germline V lookup: CDR1 SGHKS, CDR2 YYEKEE (reference sequence). V gave up 5 bases and J gave up 0 bases, with 9 bases separating them. The CDR3 has 14 amino acids. In the study's own analysis: From reference gene primer amplification, estimates of nucleated cell counts were derived. Assay: immunoSEQ multiplex PCR; the TCRdb copy retains only in-frame clones and omits some. V, J and clone size are taken as reported in that table, and D and trimming were inferred from the DNA itself. This table holds a few hundred thousand clones, around 83% found once. The clonotype originates from a woman aged 50 to 60 with acute or convalescent COVID-19. This sequence joins TRBV5-5 and TRBJ1-5, with D maybe TRBD1 (6 bases). The sample taken for sequencing was peripheral blood. As DNA, the CDR3 is TGTGCCAGCAGGCGGACAGATAGCAATCAGCCCCAGCATTTT. Translated: CASRRTDSNQPQHF.